One and the same sample provided the 6 T cell receptor beta chains below, sequenced in a study of spatial heterogeneity in lung cancer. Each CDR3 protein is one row after TCRdb ran MiXCR on the 5' RACE reads. The data contain 25,000 to 30,000 distinct CDR3 sequences, roughly 6.9% of them singletons. Notes on the study in general: Mutation counts in tumors were tracked by counts of expanded intratumoral alpha and beta TCRs.

These TCRs are of unknown antigen specificity. Time point indicated: sample taken at primary tumor resection. The source was lung tumor tissue, collected at surgery. These TCRs come from a male donor with early-stage non-small cell lung cancer.

The sample holds a few counts of this clonotype. The rearrangement joins TRBV18 to TRBJ1-1; D possibly corresponds to TRBD1 (6 bases). The CDR3 totals 15 residues. V was trimmed by 3 bases and J by 1 base, leaving 12 bases between them. CDR1 and CDR2 from the germline V gene are KGHSH and LQKENI. Written as DNA, the CDR3 is TGTGCCAGCTCACCCCAGGGGACCCAGAACACTGAAGCTTTCTTT. This codes for CASSPQGTQNTEAFF.

This clonotype showed up many times. The chain links TRBV6-2 or TRBV6-3 to TRBJ2-5; the match to TRBD2 covers 9 bases. Germline CDR1 is MNHEY and CDR2 is SVGEGT. The CDR3 spans 13 residues. J was trimmed by 7 bases and V by 11 bases; bases with no gene match: 11. The CDR3 loop is CASERGASGTQYF. The CDR3 nucleotides read TGTGCCTCCGAGCGGGGGGCCAGTGGGACCCAGTACTTC.

The sample holds a few counts of this clonotype. The rearrangement uses TRBV10-3 and TRBJ1-5, with D hard to call. The germline CDR1 and CDR2 sequences are ENHRY and SYGVKD. Trimming took off 4 bases at V and 5 bases at J, with 12 bases between the two ends. CDR3 size: 14 residues. The CDR3 is CAISAVGEDQPQHF. The CDR3 DNA reads TGTGCCATCAGTGCCGTTGGGGAAGATCAGCCCCAGCATTTT.

This clonotype was counted many times. The J gene is TRBJ2-1, the V gene TRBV4-2; tentatively, D is TRBD2 (6 bases). Germline-derived CDR1 and CDR2 are LGHNA and YNFKEQ. The V end lost 0 bases, the J end lost 7 bases, and 16 bases lay between the germline ends. The CDR3 loop spans 16 amino acids. As DNA, the CDR3 is TGTGCCAGCAGCCAAGATAGGACTAAGATGGGTAATGAGCAGTTCTTC. It codes for CASSQDRTKMGNEQFF.

This clonotype came up a few times. The J gene is TRBJ1-1, the V gene TRBV6-2 or TRBV6-3, with 9 bases that match TRBD1. The germline V gene encodes CDR1 MNHEY and CDR2 SVGEGT. The J segment lost 0 bases and the V segment lost 5 bases, leaving 7 bases of the junction unmatched. The CDR3 runs to 16 residues. CDR3 sequence: CASSLWTGDMNTEAFF. CDR3 DNA sequence: TGTGCCAGCAGTCTCTGGACAGGGGACATGAACACTGAAGCTTTCTTT.

This clonotype was counted at least ten times. This chain uses TRBV28 with TRBJ1-1; 9 bases fit TRBD1. The length of the CDR3 is 16 residues. The V gene's germline CDR1 is MDHEN and CDR2 SYDVKM. The trim removed 2 bases at V and 1 base at J, leaving 5 bases unmatched. CDR3 residues: CASSLNRGRGNTEAFF. The CDR3 bases are TGTGCCAGCAGTTTAAACAGGGGGCGAGGGAACACTGAAGCTTTCTTT.